This T cell receptor (beta chain) was documented in a study of shared clonotypes between healthy human individuals. Study-wide context: Researchers drew samples from two women and a few men aged 18 to 49. Regarding the study as a whole: Donor scarcity curtailed the genetic and exposure-history diversity represented herein. Compared with memory subsets, naive subsets generally had larger estimated richness.

Some clones are missing from TCRdb's copy, which holds only in-frame ones; the method was immunoSEQ multiplex PCR. The repertoire includes more than 2 million clones, approximately 96% of them detected once, and about 0.13% sits in the top ten. The CDR3 is 15 residues long. The V gene's germline CDR1 is SNHLY and CDR2 FYNNEI. The junction had 6 bases not matched to a gene; V was cut back by 6 bases and J by 8 bases. About this clone itself: As yet, its antigen is unknown.

The study drew its donors from healthy HIV-negative adults without recent acute infections or vaccinations. The chain uses TRBV2 and TRBJ1-6; TRBD1 agrees at 11 bases. Sequencing was carried out using naive CD4+ T cells sorted from blood. Noted subset: CD45RA+ positively selected. This TCR came from a man younger than 35 in good health. CDR3 residues: CASRARDRGDSPLHF. Here the CDR3 DNA reads TGTGCCAGCAGGGCCCGGGACAGGGGGGATTCACCCCTCCACTTT.